This T cell receptor (beta chain) was identified in a study of T cell changes during pregnancy in multiple sclerosis. The CDR3 is 14 amino acids. The germline V and J ends were trimmed by 5 bases and 1 base, with 12 bases remaining between them. Germline V gene data show CDR1 as MNHEY and CDR2 as SMNVEV (reference sequence). TCRdb keeps only in-frame clones here, not all; method: immunoSEQ multiplex PCR. The table has some 49,000 clones, 85% to 95% seen once. Sequences were derived from CD8+ T cells from peripheral blood mononuclear cells, sampled in the first trimester of pregnancy. The chain carries TRBV27 and TRBJ2-7; possibly TRBD1 for D (5 bases). The clonotype originates from a female donor with multiple sclerosis, enrolled in a pregnancy study. CDR3 sequence: CASSLRAPSYEQYF. In DNA, the CDR3 is TGTGCCAGCAGTCTCAGGGCTCCTTCCTACGAGCAGTACTTC.